This entry lists 30 T cell receptor beta chains sequenced from one sample in a study of T-cell memory formation after mild COVID-19. TCRdb re-called the 5' RACE reads with MiXCR, one entry per CDR3 protein. Of 360,000 or so distinct CDR3 sequences listed, around 27% are singletons. Sequenced material: PBMCs or a T cell subset sorted from them (not recorded which). Receptors were obtained from an adult woman who had mild COVID-19 (a few samples of this study predate the infection). Cell type and time point are not known.

The chain carries TRBV18 and TRBJ2-7; D is possibly TRBD2 (7 bases). The germline V gene encodes CDR1 KGHSH and CDR2 LQKENI. V was cut by 2 bases and J by 5 bases, with 13 bases left in between. The length of the CDR3 is 14 residues. The CDR3 bases are TGTGCCAGCTCACCAGCCGGGGGGCGCAACGAGCAGTACTTC. Its translation: CASSPAGGRNEQYF.

This clonotype was recorded only once. CDR3 nucleotide sequence: TGTGCCAGCAGCGATGCGGTCGGGGAGCTGTTTTTT. Translated: CASSDAVGELFF. The chain employs TRBV9 and TRBJ2-2, with no clear D. Trimming pared 3 bases from V and 7 bases from J, leaving 7 bases between. CDR1 SGDLS and CDR2 YYNGEE come from the germline V gene. The CDR3 runs to 12 residues.

The gene calls are TRBV6-5 and TRBJ2-3; D call uncertain. The germline V and J ends were trimmed by 6 bases and 0 bases, with 7 bases remaining between them. Germline CDR1 MNHEY, CDR2 SVGAGI. The CDR3 length is 13 residues. The CDR3 region is CASRLTSTDTQYF. CDR3 DNA: TGTGCCAGCAGGCTAACTAGCACAGATACGCAGTATTTT.

This clonotype came up a few times. The V gene is TRBV4-2, the J gene TRBJ2-1; no clear D. Germline-derived CDR1 and CDR2 are LGHNA and YNFKEQ. The ends were cut back, 0 bases at V and 6 bases at J, with 3 bases in the middle. CDR3 length equals 12 residues. CDR3 sequence (DNA): TGTGCCAGCAGCCAAGAAATCAATGAGCAGTTCTTC. The encoded protein is CASSQEINEQFF.

This clonotype was picked up many times. CDR3 protein: CASSLGAKNIQYF. Here the CDR3 DNA reads TGCGCCAGCAGCTTGGGGGCCAAAAACATTCAGTACTTC. The V gene is TRBV5-1, the J gene TRBJ2-4; no reliable D call. V was cut by 0 bases and J by 1 base, with 2 bases left in between. The CDR3 has 13 residues. Germline V gene data show CDR1 as SGHRS and CDR2 as YFSETQ.

CDR3 sequence (DNA): TGCGCCAGCAGCTTGGAGACGAGGAGCTATGGCTACACCTTC. It translates to CASSLETRSYGYTF. The chain employs TRBV5-1 and TRBJ1-2; no firm D call. The CDR3 extends over 14 amino acids. CDR1 SGHRS and CDR2 YFSETQ come from the germline V gene. Trimming removed 0 bases at V and 4 bases at J, with 10 bases between.

The chain carries TRBV9 and TRBJ1-6, with D possibly matching TRBD1 (5 bases). V was cut by 7 bases and J by 6 bases, with 20 bases left in between. The CDR3 length is 16 residues. Germline CDR1 SGDLS, CDR2 YYNGEE. The CDR3 sequence: CASGEHTDSINSPLHF. The CDR3 DNA sequence: TGTGCCAGCGGAGAACATACCGACAGCATTAATTCACCCCTCCACTTT.

V is TRBV7-3 and J is TRBJ1-2; 9 bases are shared with TRBD1. The CDR3 length is 14 residues. The junction had 6 bases not matched to a gene; V was cut back by 2 bases and J by 8 bases. The V gene's germline CDR1 is SGHTA and CDR2 FQGTGA. The CDR3 spells CASSLGQGKEGYTF. CDR3 coding DNA: TGTGCCAGCAGCTTAGGACAGGGGAAGGAAGGCTACACCTTC. Full variable domain (remainder filled in from reference TRBV7-3 and TRBJ1-2): GAGVSQTPSNKVTEKGKYVELRCDPISGHTALYWYRQSLGQGPEFLIYFQGTGAADDSGLPNDRFFAVRPEGSVSTLKIQRTERGDSAVYLCASSLGQGKEGYTFGSGTRLTVV.

The CDR3 DNA reads TGTGCCAGCAGCTTAGAATCGGTATCCTACGCGGAAAATAGCACAGATACGCAGTATTTT. Residues: CASSLESVSYAENSTDTQYF. The chain is built from TRBV7-9 and TRBJ2-3; D remains ambiguous. V lost 1 base, J lost 0 bases, and 23 bases lay in between. Germline V gene sequence: CDR1 SEHNR, CDR2 FQNEAQ (reference sequence). The CDR3 is 20 residues long.

The J gene is TRBJ1-1, the V gene TRBV12-3 or TRBV12-4; TRBD1 matches at 12 bases. The CDR3 runs to 16 residues. Trimming took 6 bases from V and 4 from J; bases not matched to a gene: 9. For the CDR3, the DNA is TGTGCCAGCAGCCACGGGACAGGGGGCATCGTCACTGAAGCTTTCTTT. This translates into CASSHGTGGIVTEAFF.

This clonotype appeared a few times. This chain uses TRBV7-9 with TRBJ1-3; 7 bases line up with TRBD1. V was pared by 5 bases and J by 1 base, with 5 bases of the junction left unmatched. The length of the CDR3 is 15 residues. Germline CDR1 reads SEHNR; CDR2 reads FQNEAQ (reference sequence). CDR3 nucleotides: TGTGCCAGCAGCCGAAGGGACAGATCTGGAAACACCATATATTTT. Residues: CASSRRDRSGNTIYF.

This clonotype was detected only a few times. This chain connects TRBV5-1 to TRBJ1-1; 10 bases align to TRBD1. The CDR3 is 18 residues long. The V and J ends lost 2 bases and 5 bases, in that order; junction bases with no gene match: 15. From germline, CDR1 is SGHRS and CDR2 YFSETQ. CDR3 amino acids: CASSFSSERDRGGTEAFF. CDR3 DNA sequence: TGCGCCAGCAGCTTTTCGTCAGAACGGGACAGGGGTGGGACTGAAGCTTTCTTT.

The chain is built from TRBV24-1 and TRBJ2-1; D remains unclear. Per the germline V gene, CDR1 is KGHDR and CDR2 is SFDVKD. The V end lost 6 bases, the J end lost 0 bases, and 14 bases lay between the germline ends. There are 16 residues in the CDR3. CDR3: CATSRKSPSSYNEQFF. CDR3 in DNA: TGTGCCACCAGTAGAAAGTCCCCGAGCTCCTACAATGAGCAGTTCTTC.

This clonotype occurred a few times. The chain combines TRBV6-2 or TRBV6-3 with TRBJ2-5; 10 bases are a match to TRBD1. V was pared by 8 bases and J by 5 bases, with 14 bases of the junction left unmatched. The germline gives CDR1 MNHEY, CDR2 SVGEGT. This CDR3 region has 16 residues. The CDR3 is CASGILLTGGLETQYF. The CDR3, as DNA: TGTGCCAGCGGAATCCTTTTGACAGGGGGCCTGGAGACCCAGTACTTC.

In this sample, this clonotype turned up a few times. The chain employs TRBV6-2 or TRBV6-3 and TRBJ2-2; D gene uncertain. The V end lost 2 bases, the J end lost 7 bases, and 14 bases lay between the germline ends. Looked up from germline, CDR1 is MNHEY and CDR2 is SVGEGT. The CDR3 loop spans 15 amino acids. The chain's CDR3 is CASSYPNRMVGELFF. The CDR3 bases are TGTGCCAGCAGTTACCCAAATCGCATGGTCGGGGAGCTGTTTTTT.

This clonotype occurred a few times. The chain uses TRBV7-9 and TRBJ2-7; perhaps TRBD1 as D (5 bases). This CDR3 contains 14 residues. Germline CDR1 and CDR2: SEHNR and FQNEAQ (reference sequence). Trimming stripped 2 bases from V and 0 bases from J, with 8 bases between. This chain's CDR3 is CASSLSGISYEQYF. The CDR3 DNA reads as TGTGCCAGCAGCTTATCAGGGATCTCCTACGAGCAGTACTTC.

This clonotype was detected many times. V usage is TRBV20-1 and J usage is TRBJ2-1; 11 bases agree with TRBD1. Germline V gene lookup returns CDR1 DFQATT and CDR2 SNEGSKA (reference sequence). The CDR3 totals 16 residues. After removal of 4 bases from V and 6 bases from J, the junction contained 11 bases not matched to a gene. CDR3: CSAKRDRGKKGNEQFF. The CDR3 DNA follows: TGCAGTGCTAAGCGGGACAGGGGGAAGAAGGGCAATGAGCAGTTCTTC.

This chain links TRBV7-6 with TRBJ2-5; perhaps D is TRBD1 or TRBD2 (5 bases each). V gave up 0 bases and J gave up 3 bases, with 11 bases separating them. The CDR3 sequence is 15 residues long. Germline values: CDR1 SGHVS, CDR2 FNYEAQ. CDR3 in DNA: TGTGCCAGCAGCTTAGCCGCAGGGACCGAAGAGACCCAGTACTTC. Translated, it gives CASSLAAGTEETQYF. Based on the CDR3 plus reference TRBV7-6 and TRBJ2-5, the full variable domain is GAGVSQSPRYKVTKRGQDVALRCDPISGHVSLYWYRQALGQGPEFLTYFNYEAQQDKSGLPNDRFSAERPEGSISTLTIQRTEQRDSAMYRCASSLAAGTEETQYFGPGTRLLVL.

The V call is TRBV7-2, the J call TRBJ2-1; D is possibly TRBD1 (5 bases). The CDR3 length is 15 residues. V gave up 2 bases and J gave up 4 bases, with 12 bases separating them. The germline V gene encodes CDR1 SGHTA and CDR2 FQGNSA. The CDR3: CASSLQGQGYNEQFF. CDR3 DNA: TGTGCCAGCAGCTTACAAGGGCAGGGTTACAATGAGCAGTTCTTC.

The chain employs TRBV4-3 and TRBJ1-1; D ambiguous. CDR1 LGHNA and CDR2 YSLEER come from the germline V gene. V was pared by 0 bases and J by 4 bases, with 15 bases between. This CDR3 has 16 amino acids. This chain's CDR3 is CASSQDRAVLRTEAFF. DNA for the CDR3: TGCGCCAGCAGCCAAGATCGGGCAGTTCTGCGCACTGAAGCTTTCTTT.

This chain links TRBV29-1 with TRBJ1-2; a possible D gene is TRBD1 (5 bases). CDR1 and CDR2 (germline): SQVTM, ANQGSEA. The length of the CDR3 is 13 residues. Trimming took off 3 bases at V and 5 bases at J, with 13 bases between the two ends. The CDR3 loop reads CSVEEGPGYGYTF. CDR3 DNA sequence: TGCAGCGTTGAGGAGGGGCCCGGATATGGCTACACCTTC.

The V call is TRBV5-1, the J call TRBJ2-7; a possible D gene is TRBD2 (6 bases). The CDR3 runs to 15 residues. V dropped 4 bases and J dropped 2 bases, with 16 bases sitting between them. CDR1 is SGHRS, CDR2 YFSETQ, per germline. Here the CDR3 DNA reads TGCGCCAGCAGCGGCCGGGACTTGACCACCTACGAGCAGTACTTC. Amino acids: CASSGRDLTTYEQYF.

This clonotype turned up a few times. The V call is TRBV5-1, the J call TRBJ1-3; D is unresolved. The CDR3 is 15 residues long. With 1 base removed from V and 0 bases from J, the gap between germline ends came to 8 bases. Germline loops: CDR1 SGHRS, CDR2 YFSETQ. This CDR3 is CASSLTGDSGNTIYF. CDR3 coding DNA: TGCGCCAGCAGCTTGACGGGTGACTCTGGAAACACCATATATTTT.

The chain carries TRBV11-2 and TRBJ1-1; no definite D call. Germline assignment: CDR1 SGHAT and CDR2 FQNNGV. V gave up 1 base and J gave up 6 bases, with 9 bases separating them. The CDR3 is made up of 13 amino acids. This chain's CDR3 is CASSLVEKSEAFF. The CDR3 nucleotides are TGTGCCAGCAGCTTAGTTGAGAAGTCTGAAGCTTTCTTT. Variable domain in full (rest from reference TRBV11-2 and TRBJ1-1): EAGVAQSPRYKIIEKRQSVAFWCNPISGHATLYWYQQILGQGPKLLIQFQNNGVVDDSQLPKDRFSAERLKGVDSTLKIQPAKLEDSAVYLCASSLVEKSEAFFGQGTRLTVV.

This chain joins TRBV7-9 and TRBJ2-3; TRBD1 is a possible D gene (6 bases). The germline V gene encodes CDR1 SEHNR and CDR2 FQNEAQ (reference sequence). Trimming took 5 bases from V and 0 from J, leaving 12 bases between them. The CDR3 is 15 residues long. DNA for the CDR3: TGTGCCAGCAGCGAGGGGACATTCAGCACAGATACGCAGTATTTT. The encoded protein is CASSEGTFSTDTQYF.

The genes are TRBV5-3 and TRBJ2-2, with D unclear. Being an ORF, TRBV5-3 has a function that is uncertain. Trimming shortened V by 3 bases and J by 4 bases, and 19 bases separated the two germline ends. CDR3 size: 17 residues. CDR3 sequence: CARSSGPRWLATGELFF. CDR3 nucleotide sequence: TGTGCCAGAAGCTCGGGCCCCAGGTGGTTAGCCACCGGGGAGCTGTTTTTT.

Many counts were recorded for this clonotype. The chain uses TRBV5-1 and TRBJ2-4; tentative D call: TRBD2 (6 bases). The CDR3 is made up of 14 amino acids. Germline V CDR1 and CDR2: SGHRS, YFSETQ. Between the trimmed V and J ends, which lost 0 bases and 10 bases, there was a span of 14 bases. The CDR3 coding sequence is TGCGCCAGCAGCTTGGAGGAGGGTAAAAGAATTCAGTACTTC. This gives the protein CASSLEEGKRIQYF. Full variable domain (outside the CDR3, taken from reference TRBV5-1 and TRBJ2-4): KAGVTQTPRYLIKTRGQQVTLSCSPISGHRSVSWYQQTPGQGLQFLFEYFSETQRNKGNFPGRFSGRQFSNSRSEMNVSTLELGDSALYLCASSLEEGKRIQYFGAGTRLSVL.

The chain has TRBV29-1 and TRBJ2-5; either TRBD1 or TRBD2 may supply D (5 bases each). The CDR3 contains 11 residues. Looked up from germline, CDR1 is SQVTM and CDR2 is ANQGSEA. V was cut by 8 bases and J by 7 bases, with 14 bases left in between. The chain's CDR3 is CSIGGEGTQYF. DNA for the CDR3: TGCAGCATTGGGGGTGAGGGGACCCAGTACTTC.

This chain joins TRBV15 and TRBJ2-3; D ambiguous. The CDR3 loop spans 15 amino acids. Germline lookup yields CDR1 LNHNV and CDR2 YYDKDF (reference sequence). Trimming took off 5 bases at V and 0 bases at J, with 12 bases between the two ends. The CDR3 DNA reads as TGTGCCACCAGCTCTCGACGCTTGAGCACAGATACGCAGTATTTT. Translating it yields CATSSRRLSTDTQYF.

This chain connects TRBV7-9 to TRBJ2-3; D unresolved. The germline V gene encodes CDR1 SEHNR and CDR2 FQNEAQ (reference sequence). The CDR3 has 14 amino acids. The V gene lost 3 bases and the J gene lost 2 bases, with 9 bases spanning the gap. CDR3 in amino acids: CASSFADITDTQYF. The CDR3 DNA sequence: TGTGCCAGCAGCTTCGCAGACATCACAGATACGCAGTATTTT.